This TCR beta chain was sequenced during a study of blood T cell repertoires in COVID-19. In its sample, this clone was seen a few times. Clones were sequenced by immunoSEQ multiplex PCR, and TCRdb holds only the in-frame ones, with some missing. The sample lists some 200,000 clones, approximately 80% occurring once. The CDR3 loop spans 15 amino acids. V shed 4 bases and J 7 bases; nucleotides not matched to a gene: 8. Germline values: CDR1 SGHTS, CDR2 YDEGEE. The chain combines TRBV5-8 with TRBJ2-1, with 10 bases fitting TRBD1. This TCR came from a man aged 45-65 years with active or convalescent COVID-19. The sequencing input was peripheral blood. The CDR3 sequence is CASSARTGGWNEQFF. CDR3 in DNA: TGTGCCAGCAGCGCCCGGACAGGGGGTTGGAATGAGCAGTTCTTC.